This record covers a single TCR beta chain. Its antigen is unknown. Base quality data are lacking; no much larger clone is found one base away. Reading the germline V gene gives CDR1 SGHNT and CDR2 YENEEA. The germline V and J ends show losses of 3 bases and 4 bases respectively, and no gene match explains 3 bases of the junction. The CDR3 numbers 14 residues from cysteine through phenylalanine. Just CDR3 DNA is preserved here, 42 bases in frame from base 1. The library was generated by the immunoSEQ multiplex PCR assay. The multiplex PCR relied on a mix of 60 forward primers for TCR Vbeta segments and 13 reverse primers for TCR Jbeta segments. A multiplex PCR assay on genomic DNA amplified the CDR3 region of rearranged TCR beta genes. The amplified TCR beta libraries were sequenced on the Illumina HiSeq System as 87-base-pair reads. The authors processed their data as follows. A later analysis tallied 75 million to 95 million unique TCR beta chains across the 700 or so repertoires, and about 10 million of those chains were shared by two or more donors. A nearest-neighbor algorithm error-corrected the raw reads and collapsed the reads into unique sequences, merging closely related sequences to remove PCR and sequencing errors. To assign V, D and J gene segments, CDR3 sequences were aligned to IMGT reference sequences. For a sequence to be retained, at least a six-nucleotide match to both a V gene segment and a J gene segment was required. Rearrangements were called productive when the CDR3 lacked stop codons and stayed in frame with V and J; all others were non-productive. CDR3 was defined according to IMGT convention as the region running from the second conserved V-encoded cysteine to the conserved J-encoded phenylalanine. The earlier analysis of fewer than 700 of the donors excluded sequences that lacked an unambiguous match to a single V gene segment. An earlier analysis of under 750 of the donors called V segments functional above 56.7% productive rearrangements and segregating when the between-donor standard deviation exceeded 5%. To diagnose cytomegalovirus status from the catalog of TCR beta chain sequences, a statistical classification framework was built. In a later analysis, TCR nucleotide sequences were compared against IMGT/GENE-DB human TR gene sequences so that V and J genes could be assigned. Using the TCRdist pipeline, a later analysis assigned CDR3 sequences along with most-parsimonious VDJ recombination scenarios. In a later analysis, every TCR beta chain was defined by the combination of its CDR3 amino acid sequence and its V-gene family, and reads without a unique V-gene family were dropped. A later analysis removed 600 or so highly shared, low-generation-probability nucleotide sequences to deal with suspected cross-contamination and a sequencing artifact. For each public chain, a later analysis derived a clonal expansion index from normalized ranks of inferred template counts within each repertoire. Generation probabilities in a later analysis came from a VDJ recombination model fitted to out-of-frame rearrangements, and those results were checked against IGoR. Hypergeometric tests were used in a later analysis to score TCR-TCR, TCR-HLA and TCR-CMV co-occurrence, with a repertoire-size bias correction applied to the TCR pairs. To estimate false discovery rates, a later analysis permuted the HLA or CMV assignments 20 times. A later analysis grouped co-occurring TCRs with DBSCAN, adding TCRdist sequence similarity when clustering within HLA-allele-positive subsets. Repertoires with fewer than 30,000 or more than 120,000 public chains, plus five repertoires with anomalous nucleotide sharing, were excluded from co-occurrence clustering. The table comes from immuneACCESS by way of TCRdb, which keeps in-frame sequences with V and J called. Part of the clones is missing from these tables; in studies checked, under half for an unresolved V gene and the rest for unknown reasons. That table supplies the V and J calls and clone size; D and trimming were determined from the DNA. For this sample the table gives about 180,000 clones, of which around 80% were detected only once. Around 0.46% of the sample rests with the top ten.

The sample originates from a study of cytomegalovirus exposure and HLA in healthy donors (dated by TCRdb to about 2017). Context from the whole study: In an earlier analysis of under 600 of the donors, roughly 300 Gb of sequence data and 90 million to 120 million unique TCR beta sequences from about 180 million T cells were reported. About 280 gigabases of sequencing data and tens of millions of unique TCR sequences made up an early release that covered fewer than 650 HLA-typed donors. Among the approximately 400 genotyped donors, approximately 81% belonged to the genetic ancestry cluster associated with self-reported Caucasian donors. The study was designed to test whether signatures of past pathogen exposure could be identified by cataloging public T cell receptors. The T cell repertoires of 666 subjects were profiled by immunosequencing and related to cytomegalovirus serostatus. Along with the approximately 600-subject first cohort, a separate validation cohort of over a hundred different subjects was used. To predict cytomegalovirus infection status, the study combined high-throughput TCR immunosequencing, statistical association of individual TCRs with disease status, and machine learning. To study patterns of TCR occurrence, a later analysis re-analyzed previously published TCR beta repertoires from 666 donors and added high-resolution HLA genotyping. The later analysis used no new phenotypic data to find candidate immune exposures, relying instead on TCR beta sequences and their occurrence across donors. An earlier analysis of approximately 500 of the donors applied high-throughput TCR beta sequencing to assess whether each TCR beta V gene segment acted as functional or pseudogenic. Donor age, sex, ethnicity and CMV serostatus were compiled together with the repertoire data. Genome-wide SNP genotypes for about 65% of the roughly 700 donors were used in a later genetic analysis, which treated that subset as a discovery cohort. All discovery cohort repertoires had been generated using a single sequencing platform. Class I and class II HLA loci were covered by the typing at four-digit resolution. The number of donors typed differed by locus, with 629-630 for A, B, C, DRB1 and DQB1, roughly 520 for DQA1, 606 for DPA1, and under 490 for DPB1. A handful of DR-DQ haplotypes were handled as single units for association and clustering because linkage in the cohort was strong. Across some 400 genotyped donors of the cohort, an average of roughly 250,000 unique TCR beta nucleotide sequences per donor were sequenced, and 15% to 20% of those sequences were non-productive. Paper-wide results and their limitations: HLA typing was unavailable for some donors at each locus, so association tests used only the typed subset. Because the 87-base-pair reads could not distinguish some IMGT-functional V segments, including TRBV6-2 and TRBV6-3, those segments were excluded. Roughly 17 rarely observed V segments, including chromosome 9 orphons, were excluded from the earlier analysis of several hundred of the donors because counts were too low. Correlated functional status among segregating V segments might reflect linkage disequilibrium, but an unknown experimental factor could not be ruled out. A cluster of highly shared sequence variants was judged likely to represent a technical artifact of the sequencing pipeline. According to a later genetic analysis, donors in an Asian-associated ancestry cluster had fewer N-insertions in productive TCRs than the roughly 700-donor mean. The cohort was sequenced for TCR beta chains only, and without alpha or paired-chain data the features that could be detected were limited. A further reported finding was that TCR beta sequences accurately predicted the HLA-A and HLA-B alleles for most subjects in the first cohort. The classifier was reported to diagnose cytomegalovirus status with high specificity and sensitivity in both the original and validation cohorts. In a later genetic analysis, a missense DCLRE1C variant was associated with V-gene and J-gene trimming of TCR beta chains, and the association was replicated in an independent cohort. A later analysis reported that several top co-occurrence clusters appeared linked to parvovirus B19, influenza, CMV and Epstein-Barr virus. According to the authors, the approach could potentially be generalized to other disease states and immunological phenotypes. When HLA alleles, especially DR and DQ, strongly co-occurred, attributing TCR associations to individual alleles was difficult. Compared with equally common non-associated chains, HLA-associated TCR beta chains in a later analysis were more clonally expanded and had lower generation probabilities. Presence/absence analyses assumed roughly uniform sequencing depth across donors, an assumption that may not hold. Three of the identified cytomegalovirus-associated TCR beta chains were confirmed in vitro to be specific for cytomegalovirus antigens. A total of some 180 TCR beta chains were listed by the study as associated with cytomegalovirus. According to a later analysis, TCR association rates differed among HLA loci, with DRB1 alleles showing the most associated TCRs and HLA-C alleles showing the fewest. Most TCR sequences were observed very rarely across donors, whereas some public TCRs were present in many individuals. Specific HLA alleles were associated with 15,000 to 20,000 TCR beta sequences at a false discovery rate of 0.05 in a later analysis. For the cohort, immune exposure information was limited to CMV serostatus. An earlier analysis of around 500 of the donors showed that most TCR beta V segments appeared in productive rearrangements either about 90% or about 30% of the time, which broadly matched IMGT annotations. According to a later analysis, most CMV-associated TCR beta chains appeared to be HLA-restricted, and the HLA associations seemed to be driven largely by CMV exposure.

The cohort was made up of roughly 670 healthy bone marrow donors. Cohort members were all nominally healthy when sampled, although unrecorded immune exposures were likely present. The donor tested CMV seronegative and was one of the 352 seronegative cohort members. A peripheral blood sample was collected from each donor, and TCR beta sequencing was performed on peripheral blood mononuclear cells. The Qiagen DNeasy Blood Extraction Kit was used to extract genomic DNA from the blood cell samples. The specimen sequenced was PBMCs. The rearranged chain carries TRBV11-3 and TRBJ2-1, and TRBD1 aligns with 7 junction nucleotides. This clonotype was obtained from a woman in her fifties or sixties in good health and CMV-seronegative. DNA sequence: TGTGCCAGCAGCTTCGGACAGGCATACAATGAGCAGTTCTTC. The encoded protein is CASSFGQAYNEQFF.